The present T cell receptor beta chain was sequenced within a study of control samples from healthy donors and cancer patients. Data came from immunoSEQ multiplex PCR; TCRdb stores just in-frame clones and leaves some out. This sample has roughly 120,000 clones, with about 83% found just once. This CDR3 is 13 amino acids long. V lost 0 bases and J lost 2, with 6 bases in between. Germline CDR1 SGDLS, CDR2 YYNGEE. The chain combines TRBV9 with TRBJ2-7; D is undetermined. The sequenced sample consisted of blood. The clonotype comes from a man younger than 45 in good health. The CDR3: CASSVGPPYEQYF. The CDR3 DNA reads as TGTGCCAGCAGCGTAGGGCCCCCCTACGAGCAGTACTTC.